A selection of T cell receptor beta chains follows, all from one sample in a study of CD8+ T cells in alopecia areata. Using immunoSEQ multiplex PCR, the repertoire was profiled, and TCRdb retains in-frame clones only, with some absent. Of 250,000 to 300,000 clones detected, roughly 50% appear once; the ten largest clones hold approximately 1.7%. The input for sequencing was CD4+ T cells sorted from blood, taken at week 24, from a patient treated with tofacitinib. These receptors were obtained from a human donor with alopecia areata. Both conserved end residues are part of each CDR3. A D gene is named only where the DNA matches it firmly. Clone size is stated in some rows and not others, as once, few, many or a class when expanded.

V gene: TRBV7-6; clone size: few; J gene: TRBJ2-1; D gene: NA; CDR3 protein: CASSLGNNYNEQFF; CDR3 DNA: TGTGCCAGCAGCTTAGGCAACAATTACAATGAGCAGTTCTTC
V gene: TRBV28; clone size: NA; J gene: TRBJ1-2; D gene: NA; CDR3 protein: CASSLNGGYGYTF; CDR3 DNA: TGTGCCAGCAGTTTAAACGGGGGATATGGCTACACCTTC
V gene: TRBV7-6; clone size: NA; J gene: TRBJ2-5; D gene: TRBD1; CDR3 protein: CASSWTGRQETQYF; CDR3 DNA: TGTGCCAGCAGCTGGACAGGGCGACAAGAGACCCAGTACTTC
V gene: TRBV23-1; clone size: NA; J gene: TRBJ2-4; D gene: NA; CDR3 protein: CASPFSGNGTRYKNIQYF; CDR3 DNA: TGCGCCAGCCCCTTCTCGGGAAACGGGACCCGTTACAAAAACATTCAGTACTTC
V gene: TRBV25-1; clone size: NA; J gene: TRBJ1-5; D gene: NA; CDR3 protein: CASSESTQPQHF; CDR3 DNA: TGTGCCAGCAGTGAATCTACTCAGCCCCAGCATTTT
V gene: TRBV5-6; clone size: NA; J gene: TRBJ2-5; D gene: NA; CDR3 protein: CASSLAGPQETQYF; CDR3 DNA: TGTGCCAGCAGCTTGGCGGGACCTCAAGAGACCCAGTACTTC
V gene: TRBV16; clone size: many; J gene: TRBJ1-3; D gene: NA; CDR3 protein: CASSQRGTNTIYF; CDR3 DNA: TGTGCCAGCAGTCAAAGAGGGACGAACACCATATATTTT
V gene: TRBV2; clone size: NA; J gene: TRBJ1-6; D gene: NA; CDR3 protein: CASSFGGAENSPLHF; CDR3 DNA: TGTGCCAGCAGTTTCGGGGGCGCGGAAAATTCACCCCTCCACTTT
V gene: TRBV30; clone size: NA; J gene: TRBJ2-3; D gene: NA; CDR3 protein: CAWMKRGTDTQYF; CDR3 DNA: TGTGCCTGGATGAAGCGGGGCACAGATACGCAGTATTTT
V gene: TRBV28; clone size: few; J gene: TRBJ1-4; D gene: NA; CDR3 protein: CAIRGATNEKLFF; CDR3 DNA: TGTGCCATAAGGGGGGCAACTAATGAAAAACTGTTTTTT
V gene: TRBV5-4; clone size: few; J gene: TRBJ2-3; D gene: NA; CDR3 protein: CASSYLVGERQYF; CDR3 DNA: TGTGCCAGCAGCTACTTGGTGGGAGAGAGGCAGTATTTT
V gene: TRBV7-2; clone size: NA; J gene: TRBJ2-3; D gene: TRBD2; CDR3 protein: CASSILGTSGETDTQYF; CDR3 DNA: TGTGCCAGCAGCATACTCGGGACTAGCGGGGAGACAGATACGCAGTATTTT
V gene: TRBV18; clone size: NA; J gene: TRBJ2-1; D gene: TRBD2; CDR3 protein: CASSPAQAGDDEQFF; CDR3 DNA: TGTGCCAGCTCGCCCGCCCAAGCGGGGGACGATGAGCAGTTCTTC
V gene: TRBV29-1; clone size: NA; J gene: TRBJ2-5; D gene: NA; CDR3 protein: CSVEQGSGETQYF; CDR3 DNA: TGCAGCGTTGAACAGGGGTCGGGAGAGACCCAGTACTTC
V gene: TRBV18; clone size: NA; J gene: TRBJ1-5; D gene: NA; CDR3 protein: CASSPPVGMGGNQPQHF; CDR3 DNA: TGTGCCAGCTCACCACCGGTGGGAATGGGTGGCAATCAGCCCCAGCATTTT
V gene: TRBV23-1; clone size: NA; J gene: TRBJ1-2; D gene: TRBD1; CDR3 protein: CASSLGVDRVRGYGYTF; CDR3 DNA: TGCGCCAGCAGTCTGGGGGTCGACAGGGTTCGCGGCTATGGCTACACCTTC
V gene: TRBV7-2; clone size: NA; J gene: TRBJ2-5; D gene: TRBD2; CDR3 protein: CASSPLAGGQETQYF; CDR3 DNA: TGTGCCAGCAGCCCACTAGCGGGGGGTCAAGAGACCCAGTACTTC
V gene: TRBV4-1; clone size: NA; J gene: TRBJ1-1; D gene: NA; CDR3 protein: CASTGGNTEAFF; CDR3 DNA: TGCGCCAGCACGGGGGGAAACACTGAAGCTTTCTTT
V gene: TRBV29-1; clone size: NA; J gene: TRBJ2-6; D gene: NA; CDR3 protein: CSVEAVSGANVLTF; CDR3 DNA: TGCAGCGTTGAGGCCGTCTCTGGGGCCAACGTCCTGACTTTC